Shown below are 27 T cell receptor beta chains from a single sample sequenced in a study of blood T cells in healthy people across ages. Primers used in a second PCR of about 6 to 12 cycles were a sample-barcoded 5' primer and a J-beta primer mix. TCRdb used MiXCR to reprocess the 5' RACE reads, holding one entry per CDR3 protein. The repertoire holds around 1.5 million distinct CDR3 sequences, with roughly 59% as singletons. Sequencing was performed on blood. These receptors were obtained from a man younger than 35 in good health.

The chain uses TRBV6-5 and TRBJ2-7; 14 nucleotides agree with TRBD2. Trimming took 3 bases from V and 4 from J; bases not matched to a gene: 8. Germline V gene lookup returns CDR1 MNHEY and CDR2 SVGAGI. This CDR3 is 17 amino acids long. The CDR3 spells CASSYGRTSGGSYEQYF. CDR3 DNA sequence: TGTGCCAGCAGTTATGGTCGGACTAGCGGGGGGAGTTACGAGCAGTACTTC.

This clonotype was detected only a few times. The gene calls are TRBV13 and TRBJ2-3; TRBD2 agrees at 8 bases. CDR3 length: 16 residues. The V and J ends lost 4 bases and 6 bases, in that order; junction bases with no gene match: 12. Germline V gene data show CDR1 as PRHDT and CDR2 as FYEKMQ (reference sequence). Here the CDR3 DNA reads TGTGCCAGCAGCTCGAAAAGCGGGAGCTCCTTGGATACGCAGTATTTT. Its protein product is CASSSKSGSSLDTQYF.

CDR3 in DNA: TGCAGCCAGATGACAGGGAGCGAAGCTTTCTTT. It is translated as CSQMTGSEAFF. The V gene is TRBV29-1, the J gene TRBJ1-1; 7 bases align to TRBD1. Germline V CDR1 and CDR2: SQVTM, ANQGSEA. There are 11 residues in the CDR3. V dropped 8 bases and J dropped 8; count of bases not matched to a gene: 8.

The CDR3 loop reads CATSRTLLAGALNTGELFF. The CDR3 DNA follows: TGTGCCACCAGCAGAACCCTCCTAGCGGGGGCCTTGAACACCGGGGAGCTGTTTTTT. The V and J genes are TRBV15 and TRBJ2-2; 10 bases align to TRBD2. V trimming: 2 bases; J trimming: 1 base; junction bases outside the gene matches: 10. The CDR3 spans 19 residues. The germline V gene encodes CDR1 LNHNV and CDR2 YYDKDF (reference sequence).

This clonotype was observed once. The CDR3 reads CASSFLGQAAEGPLHF. The DNA of the CDR3 is TGTGCCAGCAGTTTTTTAGGACAGGCAGCCGAGGGTCCCCTCCACTTT. The chain recombines TRBV12-3 or TRBV12-4 with TRBJ1-6; 7 bases line up with TRBD1. The CDR3 covers 16 residues. V lost 3 bases to trimming and J lost 13 bases; unmatched junction nucleotides: 15.

The chain couples TRBV4-3 to TRBJ1-2; D ambiguous. CDR1 is LGHNA, CDR2 YSLEER, per germline. The CDR3 has 14 residues. V dropped 0 bases and J dropped 4 bases, with 9 bases sitting between them. This CDR3 reads CASSQDFSGYGYTF. In DNA form, the CDR3 reads TGCGCCAGCAGCCAAGATTTTTCAGGCTATGGCTACACCTTC.

This clonotype was seen a few times. The chain has TRBV9 and TRBJ1-2, with D perhaps TRBD1 (5 bases). V lost 1 base to trimming and J lost 2 bases, with 9 bases between them. This CDR3 comprises 14 residues. From germline, CDR1 is SGDLS and CDR2 YYNGEE. CDR3 in amino acids: CASSVRDRNYGYTF. CDR3 nucleotides: TGTGCCAGCAGCGTACGGGACCGGAACTATGGCTACACCTTC.

This chain connects TRBV7-2 to TRBJ2-3; D is undetermined. In germline, CDR1 is SGHTA, CDR2 FQGNSA. There are 16 residues in the CDR3. With 1 base removed from V and 0 bases from J, the gap between germline ends came to 11 bases. The CDR3 spells CASSLVGSASTDTQYF. The CDR3 DNA reads TGTGCCAGCAGCTTAGTGGGTAGTGCTAGCACAGATACGCAGTATTTT.

The rearrangement uses TRBV29-1 and TRBJ2-5, with a possible D match to TRBD2 (6 bases). V was pared by 6 bases and J by 2 bases, with 16 bases between. This CDR3 is 14 amino acids long. In germline, CDR1 is SQVTM, CDR2 ANQGSEA. CDR3 residues: CSVTSGTSQETQYF. The DNA of the CDR3 is TGCAGCGTGACCTCCGGGACTTCTCAAGAGACCCAGTACTTC.

The chain uses TRBV18 and TRBJ2-7; TRBD1 is a possible D gene (5 bases). The germline CDR1 and CDR2 sequences are KGHSH and LQKENI. The CDR3 extends over 14 amino acids. V lost 3 bases to trimming and J lost 2 bases, with 11 bases between them. The CDR3 loop is CASSPAADTYEQYF. The CDR3 coding sequence is TGTGCCAGCTCACCCGCGGCGGACACCTACGAGCAGTACTTC. The full variable domain, its missing parts supplied by reference TRBV18 and TRBJ2-7, is NAGVMQNPRHLVRRRGQEARLRCSPMKGHSHVYWYRQLPEEGLKFMVYLQKENIIDESGMPKERFSAEFPKEGPSILRIQQVVRGDSAAYFCASSPAADTYEQYFGPGTRLTVT.

This clonotype was recorded only once. V and J are TRBV3-1 and TRBJ2-4; 7 bases are a match to TRBD1. The J call may be mistaken, given a closer DNA end match to TRBJ2-7. Germline CDR1 and CDR2: LGHDT and YNNKEL (reference sequence). The CDR3 sequence is 17 residues long. The CDR3 nucleotides read TGTGCCAGCAGCCGGCTTACCGATGGGACAGCCGACTACGAGCAGTACTTC. Amino acid sequence: CASSRLTDGTADYEQYF.

J is TRBJ2-7 and V is TRBV20-1; TRBD2 might be the D (6 bases). The CDR3 is 13 residues long. V lost 6 bases to trimming and J lost 2 bases, with 14 bases between them. Germline loops: CDR1 DFQATT, CDR2 SNEGSKA (reference sequence). The DNA for the CDR3 is TGCAGTGCACCGGGGGACTTCGCCTACGAGCAGTACTTC. Translating it yields CSAPGDFAYEQYF.

This sequence joins TRBV6-5 and TRBJ2-5, with no clear D. Germline loops: CDR1 MNHEY, CDR2 SVGAGI. V was shortened by 2 bases and J by 5 bases, with 12 bases between the two germline ends. The CDR3 covers 14 residues. CDR3 in DNA: TGTGCCAGCAGTTACAACGTGGACGGCGAGACCCAGTACTTC. Residues: CASSYNVDGETQYF.

The CDR3 region is CSVDGTGSTDTQYF. The CDR3 region has the DNA TGCAGCGTTGACGGGACGGGAAGCACAGATACGCAGTATTTT. The chain recombines TRBV29-1 with TRBJ2-3, with D tentatively TRBD1 or TRBD2 (5 bases each). CDR1 and CDR2 from the germline V gene are SQVTM and ANQGSEA. The CDR3 contains 14 residues. V was cut by 3 bases and J by 0 bases, with 10 bases left in between.

The chain is built from TRBV7-2 and TRBJ2-1; D is ambiguous. CDR3 length: 15 residues. Germline loops: CDR1 SGHTA, CDR2 FQGNSA. V lost 5 bases to trimming and J lost 6 bases, with 17 bases between them. CDR3 sequence: CASSNPFDFSNEQFF. CDR3 DNA: TGTGCCAGCAGCAACCCCTTCGACTTTAGCAATGAGCAGTTCTTC.

The chain employs TRBV24-1 and TRBJ2-3; D is undetermined. CDR1 is KGHDR, CDR2 SFDVKD, per germline. This CDR3 region has 14 residues. Trimming removed 3 bases at V and 3 bases at J, with 9 bases between. The CDR3, as DNA: TGTGCCACCAGTGATACTACACCGACAGATACGCAGTATTTT. Translation: CATSDTTPTDTQYF.

This clonotype was detected only once. The CDR3 bases are TGCAGTGCTAGAGTCGGGGCCACTGCGGCCAACGTCCTGACTTTC. Protein: CSARVGATAANVLTF. The V gene is TRBV20-1, the J gene TRBJ2-6, with D perhaps assigned TRBD1 or TRBD2 (5 bases each). This CDR3 has 15 amino acids. With 1 base removed from V and 6 bases from J, the gap between germline ends came to 13 bases. Germline V CDR1 and CDR2: DFQATT, SNEGSKA (reference sequence).

The gene calls are TRBV4-1 and TRBJ1-1; D might be TRBD1 (5 bases). V gave up 4 bases and J gave up 3 bases, with 15 bases separating them. Germline loops: CDR1 MGHRA, CDR2 YSYEKL. There are 15 residues in the CDR3. The CDR3 region is CASSLSWQGDTEAFF. DNA for the CDR3: TGCGCCAGCAGCCTAAGTTGGCAGGGAGACACTGAAGCTTTCTTT.

The chain joins TRBV7-2 to TRBJ2-1; D is unresolved. The CDR3 length is 13 residues. The germline gives CDR1 SGHTA, CDR2 FQGNSA. V was trimmed by 4 bases and J by 6 bases, leaving 10 bases between them. The CDR3 region has the DNA TGTGCCAGCAGCTCACGCCCCCTCAATGAGCAGTTCTTC. This codes for CASSSRPLNEQFF.

This clonotype was seen a few times. The junction and the germline gene differ at one end; a read error may be behind it. The chain employs TRBV7-9 and TRBJ2-2; D perhaps matches TRBD2 (5 bases). CDR1 and CDR2 (germline): SEHNR, FQNEAQ (reference sequence). The CDR3 sequence is 15 residues long. The CDR3 here is CASSVALANTGELFF. The CDR3 DNA reads as TGTGCCAGCAGCGTAGCGCTAGCGAACACCGGGGAGCTGTTTTTT.

This clonotype showed up just a few times. V gene TRBV10-3 combines with J gene TRBJ2-1, with D tentatively TRBD1 (6 bases). The CDR3 has 14 residues. Looked up from germline, CDR1 is ENHRY and CDR2 is SYGVKD. Between the trimmed V and J ends, which lost 4 bases and 6 bases, there was a span of 13 bases. The CDR3 protein is CAISGGHRPNEQFF. CDR3 nucleotides: TGTGCCATCAGTGGGGGACATCGTCCCAATGAGCAGTTCTTC.

The DNA of the CDR3 is TGTGCCAGCAGAGAGCAGGGTCTCGGCATTAATGGCACCCTCCACTTT. Translated: CASREQGLGINGTLHF. The rearrangement uses TRBV7-9 and TRBJ1-6; tentatively, D is TRBD1 (5 bases). Germline V gene data show CDR1 as SEHNR and CDR2 as FQNEAQ (reference sequence). This CDR3 is built from 16 residues. Trimming took off 6 bases at V and 14 bases at J, with 26 bases between the two ends. The full variable domain, its missing parts supplied by reference TRBV7-9 and TRBJ1-6, is DTGVSQNPRHKITKRGQNVTFRCDPISEHNRLYWYRQTLGQGPEFLTYFQNEAQLEKSRLLSDRFSAERPKGSFSTLEIQRTEQGDSAMYLCASREQGLGINGTLHFGNGTRLTVT.

The V call is TRBV5-1, the J call TRBJ1-6; tentatively, D is TRBD1 (5 bases). V was pared by 4 bases and J by 14 bases, with 22 bases between. CDR1 SGHRS and CDR2 YFSETQ come from the germline V gene. The CDR3 has 15 residues. The CDR3 DNA follows: TGCGCCAGCAGCGTCTACGCCGGGACCGAGCGCGCCCTCCACTTT. Amino acids: CASSVYAGTERALHF.

This clonotype appeared a few times. The gene calls are TRBV20-1 and TRBJ2-7; 11 positions match TRBD2. CDR1 is DFQATT and CDR2 is SNEGSKA in the germline V gene (reference sequence). This CDR3 is 13 amino acids long. The CDR3 nucleotides read TGCAGCGCCGCCGGGACTAGCGGCTACGAGCAGTACTTC. It translates to CSAAGTSGYEQYF.

This chain links TRBV5-1 with TRBJ2-1; tentative D call: TRBD2 (5 bases). V gave up 2 bases and J gave up 6 bases, with 12 bases separating them. Germline CDR1 and CDR2: SGHRS and YFSETQ. The CDR3 totals 14 residues. CDR3 sequence reads: CASSFGLASNEQFF. In DNA form, the CDR3 reads TGCGCCAGCAGCTTTGGGCTAGCTTCCAATGAGCAGTTCTTC.

The chain's CDR3 is CSVGRVYNEQFF. For the CDR3, the DNA is TGCAGCGTTGGCCGCGTCTACAATGAGCAGTTCTTC. The chain combines TRBV29-1 with TRBJ2-1; D unresolved. This CDR3 is 12 amino acids long. V lost 4 bases and J 3 bases, leaving 7 bases between the germline ends. Germline values: CDR1 SQVTM, CDR2 ANQGSEA.

Ten or more counts support this clonotype. The V gene is TRBV20-1, the J gene TRBJ2-5, with D hard to call. The germline V and J ends were trimmed by 0 bases and 5 bases, with 7 bases remaining between them. Looked up from germline, CDR1 is DFQATT and CDR2 is SNEGSKA (reference sequence). The CDR3 contains 12 residues. CDR3 sequence (DNA): TGCAGTGCTAGAGATAGTGTGGAGACCCAGTACTTC. Amino acids: CSARDSVETQYF.